What follows are 21 T cell receptor beta chains derived from one specimen sequenced in a study of immune heterogeneity within non-small cell lung tumors. The template consisted of bulk tumor genomic DNA, with roughly 0.55 ug used per sample. Collection of several biopsies per primary tumor, spaced far apart, took place during surgery. Patients underwent curative surgery for non-small cell lung cancer (untreated and newly diagnosed). TCR beta CDR3 was amplified by multiplex PCR using 32 V and 13 J primers. TCRdb reprocessed the multiplex PCR reads via MiXCR and lists one record per CDR3 protein. This sample carries about 15,000 distinct CDR3 sequences, less than 35% of them seen once, and the ten largest clones take less than 4.5%. The sample taken for sequencing was lung tumor tissue. The receptor source for this set is a man aged 40-49 years with non-small cell lung cancer.

This clonotype was observed at least ten times. The chain has TRBV7-2 and TRBJ2-1; D unclear. The CDR3 covers 14 residues. Germline V CDR1 and CDR2: SGHTA, FQGNSA. The V and J ends lost 5 bases and 3 bases respectively, with 11 bases between them. CDR3 nucleotide sequence: TGTGCCAGCAGCCACTTAGGGTACTACAATGAGCAGTTCTTC. This sequence encodes CASSHLGYYNEQFF.

There are a few counts of this clonotype. Relative to the germline gene, one junction end is altered; a read error may explain this. CDR3 bases: TGTGCCACCAGCACATATAGGGGGATCGGTTCACCCCTGCTCTTT. Translation: CATSTYRGIGSPLLF. The rearrangement uses TRBV15 and TRBJ1-6; weak D call: TRBD1 (6 bases). The V gene's germline CDR1 is LNHNV and CDR2 YYDKDF (reference sequence). This CDR3 has 15 residues.

The rearrangement uses TRBV7-8 and TRBJ2-1; 16 positions match TRBD2. This CDR3 has 16 amino acids. V dropped 5 bases and J dropped 6; count of bases not matched to a gene: 4. Germline V gives CDR1 SGHVS, CDR2 FQNEAQ. DNA of the CDR3: TGTGCCAGCAGCGGGGGACTAGCGGGGGGGGGCAATGAGCAGTTCTTC. Translating gives CASSGGLAGGGNEQFF.

This clonotype was found many times. The chain joins TRBV12-3 or TRBV12-4 to TRBJ1-1; D perhaps matches TRBD1 (6 bases). Trimming took off 7 bases at V and 1 base at J, with 13 bases between the two ends. The CDR3 is made up of 14 amino acids. The CDR3 protein is CASTYRDANTEAFF. CDR3 in DNA: TGTGCCAGCACTTACAGGGATGCGAACACTGAAGCTTTCTTT.

This clonotype has at least ten counts. V usage is TRBV28 and J usage is TRBJ1-6, with no clear D. The germline V and J ends were trimmed by 2 bases and 8 bases, with 7 bases remaining between them. The CDR3 has 13 amino acids. Germline V CDR1 and CDR2: MDHEN, SYDVKM. The CDR3 region has the DNA TGTGCCAGCAGTTTACAGAGGGATTCACCCCTCCACTTT. This translates into CASSLQRDSPLHF. Supplemented by reference TRBV28 and TRBJ1-6, the full variable domain reads DVKVTQSSRYLVKRTGEKVFLECVQDMDHENMFWYRQDPGLGLRLIYFSYDVKMKEKGDIPEGYSVSREKKERFSLILESASTNQTSMYLCASSLQRDSPLHFGNGTRLTVT.

Turning to this clonotype: Given a much more abundant clone one base away, this may be a read error. The chain links TRBV24-1 to TRBJ2-3; possibly TRBD2 for D (6 bases). This CDR3 comprises 15 residues. Germline V gene data show CDR1 as KGHDR and CDR2 as SFDVKD. The CDR3 reads CDTSDFRGNMNTQYF. The CDR3 coding sequence is TGTGACACCAGTGATTTTCGGGGGAATATGAATACGCAGTATTTT.

A note on this clonotype: This may be a read error, as it is one base from a much larger clone. The conserved closing phenylalanine or tryptophan is absent in this CDR3, likely reflecting a read error. V gene TRBV15 combines with J gene TRBJ2-1; 14 nucleotides agree with TRBD2. Germline V gene lookup returns CDR1 LNHNV and CDR2 YYDKDF (reference sequence). This CDR3 has 18 amino acids. V was clipped by 0 bases and J by 7 bases; unmatched bases: 8. The chain's CDR3 is CATSREGLAGVVGNEQFL. DNA of the CDR3: TGTGCCACCAGCAGAGAGGGACTAGCGGGAGTAGTAGGAAATGAGCAGTTCTTA.

The V gene is TRBV5-1, the J gene TRBJ2-1; a possible D gene is TRBD2 (6 bases). CDR1 SGHRS and CDR2 YFSETQ come from the germline V gene. The CDR3 length is 16 residues. The germline V and J ends were trimmed by 6 bases and 7 bases, with 23 bases remaining between them. CDR3 protein: CASTPGEAVVRNEQFF. In nucleotides, the CDR3 is TGCGCCAGCACCCCGGGAGAAGCGGTAGTAAGGAATGAGCAGTTCTTC. Full variable domain (remainder filled in from reference TRBV5-1 and TRBJ2-1): KAGVTQTPRYLIKTRGQQVTLSCSPISGHRSVSWYQQTPGQGLQFLFEYFSETQRNKGNFPGRFSGRQFSNSRSEMNVSTLELGDSALYLCASTPGEAVVRNEQFFGPGTRLTVL.

To note about this clonotype: One end of the junction does not line up with germline, which may come from a read error. This chain links TRBV7-9 with TRBJ2-1; the match to TRBD2 covers 10 bases. The germline V gene has CDR1 SEHNR and CDR2 FQNEAQ (reference sequence). The CDR3 runs to 15 residues. CDR3 sequence reads: CASSLNLAGVNEQLF. CDR3 sequence (DNA): TGTGCCAGCAGCTTAAATCTAGCGGGAGTGAATGAGCAGCTCTTC.

The chain combines TRBV6-2 or TRBV6-3 with TRBJ2-1; TRBD2 matches at 12 bases. CDR3 size: 18 residues. Looked up from germline, CDR1 is MNHEY and CDR2 is SVGEGT. The junction had 8 bases not matched to a gene; V was cut back by 5 bases and J by 0 bases. The CDR3 DNA follows: TGTGCCAGCAGTAAGAGACTAGCGGGAGCCAACTCCTACAATGAGCAGTTCTTC. The encoded protein is CASSKRLAGANSYNEQFF.

This clonotype has ten or more counts. The CDR3 nucleotides read TGTGCCAGCAGCCGTGACAGGGGAACTGGCTACACCTTC. This gives the protein CASSRDRGTGYTF. V usage is TRBV12-3 or TRBV12-4 and J usage is TRBJ1-2; 8 bases are a match to TRBD1. Germline trimming cut 6 bases from V and 7 bases from J; bases unmatched to any gene: 7. The CDR3 is made up of 13 amino acids.

Details on this clonotype: This is likely a read error, given that the CDR3 carries no conserved phenylalanine or tryptophan at its end. This chain connects TRBV5-4 to TRBJ1-6; no firm D call. Between the trimmed V and J ends, which lost 0 bases and 10 bases, there was a span of 5 bases. The V gene's germline CDR1 is SGHNT and CDR2 YYREEE (reference sequence). The CDR3 covers 12 residues. CDR3 DNA sequence: TGTGCCAGCAGCTTGGACCGATCACCCCTCCACCTT. Translating it yields CASSLDRSPLHL.

This clonotype was detected only a few times. The chain has TRBV29-1 and TRBJ1-1; D not certain. The V end was cut by 4 bases, the J end by 5 bases, with 14 bases between. The CDR3 is 13 residues long. The V gene's germline CDR1 is SQVTM and CDR2 ANQGSEA. CDR3 loop: CSVVTSPGTEAFF. The CDR3 DNA reads TGCAGCGTTGTGACCAGCCCTGGTACTGAAGCTTTCTTT.

This clonotype has a count of ten or more. This chain links TRBV2 with TRBJ1-5, with D possibly TRBD1 on 6 matching bases. V was shortened by 4 bases and J by 3 bases, with 16 bases between the two germline ends. CDR3 length: 16 amino acids. Germline V CDR1 and CDR2: SNHLY, FYNNEI. The CDR3 nucleotides are TGTGCCAGCAGTGTGGACAGAATTGGGCTCAATCAGCCCCAGCATTTT. Translated, it gives CASSVDRIGLNQPQHF.

Concerning this clonotype: A much larger clonotype is one base distant, so this may be a read error. V is TRBV11-2 and J is TRBJ1-1; weak D call: TRBD1 (5 bases). CDR1 is SGHAT and CDR2 is FQNNGV in the germline V gene. V was trimmed by 3 bases and J by 7 bases, leaving 12 bases between them. This CDR3 is 13 amino acids long. This CDR3 is CASSFERGNEAFF. The CDR3 DNA reads TGTGCCAGCAGCTTTGAAAGGGGAAATGAAGCTTTCTTT.

This clonotype is categorized as medium-sized. CDR3 sequence (DNA): TGTGCCAGCAGCGACCCTAGGGGTGAGCAGTACTTC. This translates into CASSDPRGEQYF. V is TRBV27 and J is TRBJ2-7; D may be TRBD1 (5 bases). Germline CDR1 reads MNHEY; CDR2 reads SMNVEV (reference sequence). The CDR3 runs to 12 residues. V was clipped by 6 bases and J by 7 bases, with 13 bases between them.

The table lists this clonotype with a count of one. The junction shows a germline mismatch at one end, possibly a read error. The chain combines TRBV7-9 with TRBJ2-3; 7 bases map to TRBD1. Germline CDR1 reads SEHNR; CDR2 reads FQNEAQ (reference sequence). The CDR3 consists of 15 residues. The CDR3 coding sequence is TGTGCCAGCAACTGGGACAGCCGATCCACAGACACGCAGTATTTT. Its protein is CASNWDSRSTDTQYF.

Concerning this clonotype itself: This is likely a read error, given that the CDR3 carries no conserved phenylalanine or tryptophan at its end. The rearrangement joins TRBV4-1 to TRBJ2-3; D ambiguous. With 0 bases removed from V and 6 bases from J, the gap between germline ends came to 7 bases. The germline V gene encodes CDR1 MGHRA and CDR2 YSYEKL. The CDR3 is 13 residues long. The CDR3 bases are TGCGCCAGCAGCCAAGATGTATCTGATACGCAGTATTCT. The encoded protein is CASSQDVSDTQYS.

This clonotype occurred a few times. The chain carries TRBV19 and TRBJ1-1; D unresolved. The CDR3 is made up of 13 amino acids. Trimming shortened V by 3 bases and J by 6 bases, and 11 bases separated the two germline ends. Germline V gene data show CDR1 as LNHDA and CDR2 as SQIVND (reference sequence). In DNA, the CDR3 is TGTGCCAGTAGTATGAAGGGAACGGCTGAAGCTTTCTTT. Amino acids: CASSMKGTAEAFF.

This clonotype was picked up many times. The rearrangement links TRBV7-8 to TRBJ2-5; D might be TRBD1 or TRBD2, each matching 6 bases. Per the germline V gene, CDR1 is SGHVS and CDR2 is FQNEAQ. This CDR3 region has 14 residues. Trimming removed 5 bases from V and 4 bases from J, with 14 bases in between. In nucleotides, the CDR3 is TGTGCCAGCAGCCCCCGGGGGCTACGAGAGACCCAGTACTTC. As protein: CASSPRGLRETQYF. The full variable domain, with the rest looked up from reference TRBV7-8 and TRBJ2-5, is GAGVSQSPRYKVAKRGQDVALRCDPISGHVSLFWYQQALGQGPEFLTYFQNEAQLDKSGLPSDRFFAERPEGSVSTLKIQRTQQEDSAVYLCASSPRGLRETQYFGPGTRLLVL.

In this sample, this clonotype turned up many times. This sequence joins TRBV5-1 and TRBJ2-3; D is uncertain. The CDR3 length is 14 residues. From germline, CDR1 is SGHRS and CDR2 YFSETQ. Trimming cost V 0 bases and J 1 base, with 6 bases left between them. The CDR3: CASSLAVGTDTQYF. In nucleotides, the CDR3 is TGCGCCAGCAGCTTGGCGGTAGGCACAGATACGCAGTATTTT.